The 20 T cell receptor beta chains below all came from one sample that was sequenced in a study of cytomegalovirus exposure and HLA in healthy donors. 13 Jbeta primers and 60 Vbeta primers were used for the PCR. The method was immunoSEQ multiplex PCR; TCRdb's version includes in-frame clones alone and lacks a portion of them. The table shows about 82,000 clones, with about 71% occurring only once. Sequencing was performed on PBMCs. The receptors were sampled from a man between 60 and 75 years old in good health and CMV-seronegative.

The chain couples TRBV5-6 to TRBJ1-2; D is uncertain. CDR1 SGHDT and CDR2 YYEEEE come from the germline V gene. The CDR3 is 13 residues long. Trimming took off 2 bases at V and 2 bases at J, with 7 bases between the two ends. The CDR3 spells CASSLAGNYGYTF. CDR3 sequence (DNA): TGTGCCAGCAGCTTAGCGGGAAACTATGGCTACACCTTC.

The CDR3 spells CASSYQGTGLNEQFF. Here the CDR3 DNA reads TGTGCCAGCAGTTACCAAGGGACAGGGTTGAATGAGCAGTTCTTC. This chain uses TRBV6-5 with TRBJ2-1, with 9 nucleotides matching TRBD1. CDR1 and CDR2 from the germline V gene are MNHEY and SVGAGI. Unmatched junction bases numbered 6, after V lost 2 bases and J lost 7 bases. CDR3 size: 15 residues.

J is TRBJ2-7 and V is TRBV4-1; D is possibly TRBD1 (5 bases). Trimming removed 3 bases at V and 4 bases at J, with 16 bases between. Germline CDR1 reads MGHRA; CDR2 reads YSYEKL. The CDR3 runs 15 residues. As DNA, the CDR3 is TGCGCCAGCAGCCACCCCGGCCGAGCAGGGTACGAGCAGTACTTC. It is translated as CASSHPGRAGYEQYF.

The V call is TRBV15, the J call TRBJ2-7; TRBD2 aligns across 7 bases. In germline, CDR1 is LNHNV, CDR2 YYDKDF (reference sequence). CDR3 length: 16 residues. V lost 0 bases and J lost 3; bases outside the gene matches: 8. CDR3 region: CATSRDPGTTSYEQYF. The CDR3 nucleotides read TGTGCCACCAGCAGAGACCCCGGGACTACCAGCTACGAGCAGTACTTC.

This clone has only a few counts. CDR3 nucleotides: TGCGCCAGCAGCCAGACAGTACCCACAGATACGCAGTATTTT. Translation: CASSQTVPTDTQYF. The genes are TRBV5-1 and TRBJ2-3, with a weak D call TRBD1 (5 bases). CDR3 length: 14 amino acids. CDR1 SGHRS and CDR2 YFSETQ come from the germline V gene. Trimming left V 4 bases short and J 2 bases short, with 11 bases between.

The rearrangement links TRBV7-6 to TRBJ1-3; tentatively, D is TRBD1 (6 bases). Germline V gene data show CDR1 as SGHVS and CDR2 as FNYEAQ. V was shortened by 5 bases and J by 1 base, with 15 bases between the two germline ends. The CDR3 totals 16 residues. CDR3 nucleotides: TGTGCCAGCAGCGCCATTAACAGGGAATCTGGAAACACCATATATTTT. This sequence encodes CASSAINRESGNTIYF. Based on the CDR3 plus reference TRBV7-6 and TRBJ1-3, the full variable domain is GAGVSQSPRYKVTKRGQDVALRCDPISGHVSLYWYRQALGQGPEFLTYFNYEAQQDKSGLPNDRFSAERPEGSISTLTIQRTEQRDSAMYRCASSAINRESGNTIYFGEGSWLTVV.

The V call is TRBV7-2, the J call TRBJ2-3, with TRBD1 matching over 9 bases. The CDR3 consists of 14 residues. V shed 5 bases, J shed 2 bases, and the junction held 2 bases outside the gene matches. Germline CDR1 is SGHTA and CDR2 is FQGNSA. CDR3 loop: CASSRDRDTDTQYF. The CDR3 region has the DNA TGTGCCAGCAGCAGGGACAGGGACACAGATACGCAGTATTTT.

CDR3 loop: CASSFRLQSTDTQYF. DNA of the CDR3: TGCGCCAGCAGCTTTAGGCTACAGAGCACAGATACGCAGTATTTT. This chain links TRBV5-1 with TRBJ2-3; D ambiguous. Per germline, CDR1 SGHRS and CDR2 YFSETQ. Deletions cut 2 bases from V and 0 bases from J, with 10 bases between. The CDR3 runs to 15 residues.

The chain joins TRBV5-1 to TRBJ1-6, with 7 bases matching TRBD1. V lost 2 bases and J lost 3; bases outside the gene matches: 5. The germline V gene encodes CDR1 SGHRS and CDR2 YFSETQ. This CDR3 comprises 16 residues. The CDR3 nucleotides read TGCGCCAGCAGCTTAACAGGGGCGGACTATAATTCACCCCTCCACTTT. Protein: CASSLTGADYNSPLHF.

The chain couples TRBV2 to TRBJ2-5; 10 nucleotides line up with TRBD2. The germline CDR1 and CDR2 sequences are SNHLY and FYNNEI. The CDR3 spans 16 residues. The J segment lost 5 bases and the V segment lost 3 bases, leaving 9 bases of the junction unmatched. CDR3 coding DNA: TGTGCCAGCAGTGATCTGCCTAGCGGGGGTGTGGAGACCCAGTACTTC. It translates to CASSDLPSGGVETQYF.

This chain uses TRBV29-1 with TRBJ2-1; TRBD2 matches 7 bases. Trimming cost V 2 bases and J 6 bases; bases outside gene matches: 7. From germline, CDR1 is SQVTM and CDR2 ANQGSEA. The CDR3 contains 14 residues. CDR3 coding DNA: TGCAGCGTTGAAAGGCGGGAGAAGCTCAATGAGCAGTTCTTC. This gives the protein CSVERREKLNEQFF.

This clone was observed a handful of times. The gene calls are TRBV6-5 and TRBJ2-7, with TRBD2 identical over 7 bases. There are 15 residues in the CDR3. CDR1 MNHEY and CDR2 SVGAGI come from the germline V gene. J was trimmed by 3 bases and V by 3 bases; bases with no gene match: 8. Written as DNA, the CDR3 is TGTGCCAGCAGTTATACGGCGGGGGAAAACTACGAGCAGTACTTC. It codes for CASSYTAGENYEQYF.

The chain recombines TRBV7-8 with TRBJ1-3; D perhaps matches TRBD1 (5 bases). This CDR3 region has 18 residues. V was cut by 3 bases and J by 0 bases, with 18 bases left in between. Germline loops: CDR1 SGHVS, CDR2 FQNEAQ. CDR3 amino acids: CASSFQLAQAISGNTIYF. The CDR3 DNA follows: TGTGCCAGCAGCTTTCAGTTAGCACAGGCAATCTCTGGAAACACCATATATTTT.

This chain joins TRBV28 and TRBJ1-2; TRBD1 matches 9 bases. There are 15 residues in the CDR3. J was trimmed by 7 bases and V by 1 base; bases with no gene match: 7. Germline values: CDR1 MDHEN, CDR2 SYDVKM. The CDR3 protein is CASSLLGQGWRGYTF. Written as DNA, the CDR3 is TGTGCCAGCAGTTTATTGGGACAGGGTTGGCGTGGCTACACCTTC.

The rearrangement joins TRBV5-4 to TRBJ2-7; 8 nucleotides align to TRBD1. This CDR3 contains 17 residues. The germline gives CDR1 SGHNT, CDR2 YYREEE (reference sequence). With V trimmed by 2 bases and J by 2 bases, 12 bases remained unmatched. CDR3 in amino acids: CASSLRLTGTGTYEQYF. As DNA, the CDR3 is TGTGCCAGCAGCTTACGCCTTACGGGGACAGGAACCTACGAGCAGTACTTC.

The rearrangement joins TRBV11-3 to TRBJ2-5; a weak D match, TRBD2 (5 bases). Germline V lookup: CDR1 SGHNT, CDR2 YENEEA. This CDR3 spans 15 amino acids. Between the trimmed V and J ends, which lost 1 base and 2 bases, there was a span of 11 bases. The CDR3 is CASSLVGRGQETQYF. As DNA, the CDR3 is TGTGCCAGCAGCTTAGTTGGTCGGGGACAAGAGACCCAGTACTTC.

J is TRBJ2-7 and V is TRBV2; TRBD1 aligns across 7 bases. CDR1 is SNHLY, CDR2 FYNNEI, per germline. The CDR3 sequence is 16 residues long. V shed 3 bases, J shed 1 base, and the junction held 9 bases outside the gene matches. CDR3 nucleotide sequence: TGTGCCAGCAGTGACCCGAGAGGGGACAGATCCTACGAGCAGTACTTC. Translating gives CASSDPRGDRSYEQYF.

This chain uses TRBV5-1 with TRBJ2-7; D is possibly TRBD2 (6 bases). V gave up 2 bases and J gave up 2 bases, with 17 bases separating them. This CDR3 region has 16 residues. Germline V gene sequence: CDR1 SGHRS, CDR2 YFSETQ. The CDR3 coding sequence is TGCGCCAGCAGCTTTGAGGGAGGTGTTAGGGCCTACGAGCAGTACTTC. This gives the protein CASSFEGGVRAYEQYF.

This clone showed up just once. Germline is not matched at one junction end, which may reflect a read error. The chain combines TRBV7-9 with TRBJ2-5, with TRBD2 matching over 7 bases. Judging by the DNA end, TRBJ2-7 fits better; the J call may be wrong. The CDR3 runs 15 residues. The germline V gene encodes CDR1 SEHNR and CDR2 FQNEAQ (reference sequence). The chain's CDR3 is CSSSLVRGGTYEQYF. The CDR3 nucleotides read TGTTCCAGCAGCTTGGTCCGGGGAGGGACCTACGAGCAGTACTTC.

CDR3 sequence: CASSEDGHMSYEQYF. The CDR3 DNA reads as TGTGCCAGCAGTGAAGATGGACACATGTCCTACGAGCAGTACTTC. The chain has TRBV6-1 and TRBJ2-7, with D perhaps matching TRBD1 (5 bases). CDR1 and CDR2 (germline): MNHNS, SASEGT. V was shortened by 1 base and J by 1 base, with 11 bases between the two germline ends. The CDR3 covers 15 residues.